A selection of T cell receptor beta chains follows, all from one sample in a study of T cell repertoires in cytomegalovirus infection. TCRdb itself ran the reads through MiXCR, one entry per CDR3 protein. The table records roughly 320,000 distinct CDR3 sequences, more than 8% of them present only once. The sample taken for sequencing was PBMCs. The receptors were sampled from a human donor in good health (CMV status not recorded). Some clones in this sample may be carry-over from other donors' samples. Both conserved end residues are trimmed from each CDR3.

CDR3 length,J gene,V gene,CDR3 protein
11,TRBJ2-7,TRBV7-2,ASSLSTGREQY
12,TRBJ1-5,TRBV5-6,ASSFLGQNQPQH
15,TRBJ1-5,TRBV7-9,ASSLATAWRGNQPQH
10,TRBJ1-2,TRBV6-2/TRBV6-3,ASSDNNYGYT
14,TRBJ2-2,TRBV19,ASSVPGTKSTGELF
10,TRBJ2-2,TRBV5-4,ASTYGGGELF
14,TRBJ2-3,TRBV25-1,ASSEYGKELTDTQY
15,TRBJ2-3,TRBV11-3,ASSPRAAGVSPDTQY
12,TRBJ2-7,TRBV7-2,ASSLNKVAHEQY
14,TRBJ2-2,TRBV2,ASSENWGTNTGELF
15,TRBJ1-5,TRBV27,ASSLFGTGASNQPQH
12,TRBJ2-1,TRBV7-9,ASSFLKSNNEQF
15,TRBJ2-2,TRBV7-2,ASSQLAGPHSPGELF
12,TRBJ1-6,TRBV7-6,ASSFEGANSPLH
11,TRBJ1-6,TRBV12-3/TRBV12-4,ASSSRDSRPLH
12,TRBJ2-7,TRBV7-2,ASSSPVLPHEQY
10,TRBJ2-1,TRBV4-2,ASSPRGDEQF
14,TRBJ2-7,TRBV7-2,ASSETHRGGLYEQY
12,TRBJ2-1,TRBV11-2,ASSLVGGSDEQF
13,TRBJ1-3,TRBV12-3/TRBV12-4,ASSYRTASGNTIY
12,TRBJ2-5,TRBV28,ASRGRSLWETQY